This T cell receptor beta chain is from a study of T cell responses to AZD1222 COVID-19 vaccine. TCRdb keeps only in-frame clones here, not all; method: immunoSEQ multiplex PCR. The sample records more than 85,000 clones, roughly 90% being singletons. This TCR was sampled from an adult in good health. The input for sequencing was peripheral blood, taken on day 0 of AZD1222 vaccination.

The CDR3 coding sequence is TGTGCCAGCAGCTTAGTGGGACAGGGAGGCGGGGAGCTGTTTTTT. Translated: CASSLVGQGGGELFF. V usage is TRBV7-6 and J usage is TRBJ2-2; 9 bases are shared with TRBD1. The CDR3 is 15 amino acids. The V and J ends lost 1 base and 7 bases, in that order; junction bases with no gene match: 4. CDR1 and CDR2 (germline): SGHVS, FNYEAQ.